This T cell receptor (beta chain) was retrieved from a study of cytomegalovirus exposure and HLA in healthy donors (dated by TCRdb to between 2016 and 2019). About the investigation overall: An earlier analysis of approximately 600 of the donors reported 250 to 350 Gb of sequence data and 120 million or so unique TCR beta sequences from roughly 200 million T cells. All discovery cohort repertoires had been generated on a single sequencing platform. Besides the first cohort of about 730 subjects, a separate validation cohort made up of 120 different subjects was used. Of the roughly 390 genotyped donors, over 80% were placed in the genetic ancestry cluster associated with self-reported Caucasian donors. Four to six DR-DQ haplotypes were handled as single units for association and clustering, since linkage in the cohort was strong. The aim of the study was to test whether cataloging public T cell receptors could identify signatures of past pathogen exposure. Among some 410 genotyped donors of the cohort, an average of around 240,000 unique TCR beta nucleotide sequences were sequenced per donor, 15% to 20% of them non-productive. To predict cytomegalovirus infection status, the study combined high-throughput TCR immunosequencing, statistical association of individual TCRs with disease status, and machine learning. The number of donors typed differed by locus, with about 629-640 for A, B, C, DRB1 and DQB1, roughly 520 for DQA1, 600 to 610 for DPA1, and some 470 for DPB1. Donor age, sex, ethnicity and CMV serostatus were collected together with the repertoire data. In a later genetic analysis, genome-wide SNP genotypes for about 60% of the 666 donors were used, and that subset was treated as a discovery cohort. In the later analysis, no new phenotypic data were used to find candidate immune exposures; instead, reliance was placed on TCR beta sequences and their occurrence across donors. HLA typing covered class I and class II loci at four-digit resolution. Approximately 300 gigabases of sequencing data and around 85 million unique TCR sequences made up an early release that covered roughly 670 HLA-typed donors. The study used immunosequencing to profile the T cell repertoires of several hundred subjects and linked those repertoires to cytomegalovirus serostatus. To decide whether each TCR beta V gene segment behaved as functional or pseudogenic, an earlier analysis of fewer than 750 of the donors relied on high-throughput TCR beta sequencing. In a later analysis, previously published TCR beta repertoires from several hundred donors were re-analyzed and high-resolution HLA genotyping was added so that TCR occurrence patterns could be studied. What the work shows at the level of the full study, not this receptor alone: A later analysis found that TCR association rates varied across HLA loci, with DRB1 alleles showing the most associated TCRs and HLA-C alleles the fewest. Broadly in line with IMGT annotations, most TCR beta V segments showed up in productive rearrangements about 87% or about 30% of the time in an earlier analysis of approximately 600 of the donors. This cohort had only TCR beta chains sequenced, and the lack of alpha or paired-chain data limited which features could be detected. In a later analysis, HLA-associated TCR beta chains showed more clonal expansion and lower generation probabilities than non-associated chains that were equally common. A total of roughly 160 TCR beta chains were listed by the study as associated with cytomegalovirus. Strong co-occurrence of HLA alleles, especially DR and DQ, made assigning TCR associations to individual alleles difficult. Across donors, most TCR sequences were observed very rarely, whereas some public TCRs were present in many individuals. Some IMGT-functional V segments, including TRBV6-2 and TRBV6-3, could not be distinguished by the 87-base-pair reads and were therefore excluded. Because some donors lacked HLA typing at each locus, the association tests relied only on the typed subset. At a false discovery rate of 0.05, a later analysis linked 16,951 TCR beta sequences to specific HLA alleles. A further reported finding was that TCR beta sequences accurately predicted the HLA-A and HLA-B alleles for most subjects in the first cohort. An association between a missense DCLRE1C variant and V-gene and J-gene trimming of TCR beta chains was found in a later genetic analysis and replicated in an independent cohort. Presence/absence analyses assumed roughly uniform sequencing depth across donors, an assumption that may not hold. A few of the identified cytomegalovirus-associated TCR beta chains were confirmed in vitro to be specific for cytomegalovirus antigens. A group of highly shared sequence variants was considered likely to be a technical artifact of the sequencing pipeline. A later analysis reported that several top co-occurrence clusters appeared linked to parvovirus B19, influenza, CMV and Epstein-Barr virus. Because counts were too low, some 17 rarely observed V segments, including chromosome 9 orphons, were excluded from the earlier analysis of about 500 of the donors. Linkage disequilibrium might explain the correlated functional status among segregating V segments, but an unknown experimental factor could not be excluded. The authors suggested that the approach could potentially be extended to other disease states and immunological phenotypes. Immune exposure information for the cohort was limited to CMV serostatus. A later genetic analysis reported fewer N-insertions in productive TCRs among donors in an Asian-associated ancestry cluster than the roughly 700-donor mean. A later analysis found that most CMV-associated TCR beta chains appeared HLA-restricted, with HLA associations seemingly driven largely by CMV exposure. Cytomegalovirus status was reported to be diagnosed by the classifier with high specificity and sensitivity in both the original and validation cohorts.

In the case of this clone: What antigen it recognizes has not been identified. It has no much larger one-base neighbor in the sample; base qualities were not kept.

The cohort was made up of hundreds of healthy bone marrow donors. All cohort members were sampled while nominally healthy, although unrecorded immune exposures were likely present. The donor tested CMV seronegative and was one of the 352 seronegative cohort members. A peripheral blood sample was collected from each donor, and TCR beta sequencing was performed on peripheral blood mononuclear cells. Genomic DNA extraction from the blood cell samples was performed with the Qiagen DNeasy Blood Extraction Kit. The germline V gene specifies WSHSY as CDR1 and SAAADI as CDR2. The CDR3 measures 15 amino acids from cysteine to phenylalanine. The only DNA kept is the CDR3, 45 bases in frame from the first base. V gives up 7 bases and J gives up 3 bases, and the segment between their germline ends measures 17 bases. Libraries were constructed by the immunoSEQ multiplex PCR assay. The multiplex PCR relied on a mix of 60 forward primers for TCR Vbeta segments and 13 reverse primers for TCR Jbeta segments. The CDR3 region of rearranged TCR beta genes was amplified from genomic DNA by a multiplex PCR assay. The Illumina HiSeq System was used to sequence the amplified TCR beta libraries as 87-base-pair reads. The paper's processing steps were these. In a later analysis, tens of millions of unique TCR beta chains were counted across the approximately 620 repertoires, and around 10 million of these chains were shared by at least two donors. To remove PCR and sequencing errors, raw reads were error-corrected and collapsed into unique sequences using a nearest-neighbor algorithm that merged closely related sequences. V, D and J gene segments were assigned by aligning CDR3 sequences to IMGT reference sequences. Each retained sequence needed at least a six-nucleotide match to both a V gene segment and a J gene segment. Rearrangements were classified as productive when the CDR3 lacked stop codons and remained in frame with V and J, and all other rearrangements were classified as non-productive. Following IMGT convention, CDR3 was defined as the stretch from the second conserved V-encoded cysteine up to the conserved J-encoded phenylalanine. The earlier analysis of 550 to 650 of the donors excluded any sequence lacking an unambiguous match to a single V gene segment. An earlier analysis of fewer than 750 of the donors called V segments functional above 56.7% productive rearrangements and segregating when the between-donor standard deviation exceeded 5%. To diagnose cytomegalovirus status from the catalog of TCR beta chain sequences, a statistical classification framework was built. V and J gene assignment, in a later analysis, came from comparing TCR nucleotide sequences with IMGT/GENE-DB human TR gene sequences. A later analysis assigned CDR3 sequences and most-parsimonious VDJ recombination scenarios with the TCRdist pipeline. In a later analysis, every TCR beta chain was defined by the combination of its CDR3 amino acid sequence and its V-gene family, and reads without a unique V-gene family were dropped. As a way to deal with suspected cross-contamination and a sequencing artifact, a later analysis dropped nearly 600 nucleotide sequences that were highly shared and had low generation probability. For each public chain, a later analysis derived a clonal expansion index from normalized ranks of inferred template counts within each repertoire. In a later analysis, generation probabilities were computed with a VDJ recombination model fitted to out-of-frame rearrangements, and the resulting probabilities were checked against IGoR. In a later analysis, TCR-TCR, TCR-HLA and TCR-CMV co-occurrence was scored with hypergeometric tests, and a repertoire-size bias correction was applied to TCR pairs. In a later analysis, false discovery rates were estimated by permuting HLA or CMV assignments 20 times. A later analysis grouped co-occurring TCRs with DBSCAN, adding TCRdist sequence similarity when clustering within HLA-allele-positive subsets. Repertoires with fewer than 30,000 or more than 120,000 public chains, plus five repertoires with anomalous nucleotide sharing, were excluded from co-occurrence clustering. This is the immuneACCESS table as TCRdb keeps it, with only in-frame sequences that have V and J called. A part of the clones is gone; compared with another copy, unresolved V genes explain less than half, and the rest is unexplained. For V, J and clone size, that table is used; D and trimming come from the DNA. For this sample there are 85,000 to 100,000 clones; around 77% appear just once. The leading ten clones occupy about 3.3% of the sample.

Recombination joined TRBV10-2 with TRBJ2-3; a tentative D call is TRBD2 (6 bases match). What was sequenced was PBMCs. The clonotype originates from a middle-aged man in good health and CMV-seronegative. The sequence in DNA is TGCGCCAGCATTCCCCCCCCCGGGGGAACAGATACGCAGTATTTT. Its product reads: CASIPPPGGTDTQYF.